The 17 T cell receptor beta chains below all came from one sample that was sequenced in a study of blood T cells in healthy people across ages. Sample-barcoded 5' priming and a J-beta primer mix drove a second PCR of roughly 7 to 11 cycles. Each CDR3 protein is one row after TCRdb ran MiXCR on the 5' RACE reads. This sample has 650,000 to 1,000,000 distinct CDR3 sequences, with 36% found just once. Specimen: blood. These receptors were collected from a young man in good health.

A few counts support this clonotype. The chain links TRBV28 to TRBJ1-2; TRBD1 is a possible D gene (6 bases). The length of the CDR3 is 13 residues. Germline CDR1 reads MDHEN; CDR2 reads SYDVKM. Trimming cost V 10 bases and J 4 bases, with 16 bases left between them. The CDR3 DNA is TGTGCCATCCTCGGCGGGGGCTCCTATGGCTACACCTTC. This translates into CAILGGGSYGYTF.

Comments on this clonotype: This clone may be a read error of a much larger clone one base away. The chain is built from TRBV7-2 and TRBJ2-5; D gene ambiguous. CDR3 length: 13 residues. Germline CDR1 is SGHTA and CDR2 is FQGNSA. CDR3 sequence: CASSLRYQGTQYF. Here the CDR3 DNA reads TGTGCCAGCAGCCTCCGATACCAAGGGACCCAGTACTTC.

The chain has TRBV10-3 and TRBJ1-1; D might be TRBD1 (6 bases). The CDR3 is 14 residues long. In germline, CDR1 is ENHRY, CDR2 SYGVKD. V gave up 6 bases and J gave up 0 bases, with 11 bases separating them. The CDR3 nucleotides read TGTGCCATCAGCCCGGACAGCCTGAACACTGAAGCTTTCTTT. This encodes CAISPDSLNTEAFF.

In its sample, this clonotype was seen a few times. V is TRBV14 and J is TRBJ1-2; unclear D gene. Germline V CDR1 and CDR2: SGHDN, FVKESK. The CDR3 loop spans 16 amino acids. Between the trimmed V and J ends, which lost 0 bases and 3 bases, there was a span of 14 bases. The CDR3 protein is CASSQDIPGTDYGYTF. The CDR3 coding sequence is TGTGCCAGCAGCCAAGATATCCCGGGCACCGACTATGGCTACACCTTC.

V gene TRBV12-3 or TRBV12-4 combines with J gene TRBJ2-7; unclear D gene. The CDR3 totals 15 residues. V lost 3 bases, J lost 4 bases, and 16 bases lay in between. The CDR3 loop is CASSFTPAGGYEQYF. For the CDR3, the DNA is TGTGCCAGCAGTTTTACCCCAGCAGGTGGTTACGAGCAGTACTTC.

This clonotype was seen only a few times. CDR3 loop: CSAPFRLAGFTDTQYF. CDR3 DNA: TGCAGTGCCCCCTTCCGGCTAGCAGGGTTCACAGATACGCAGTATTTT. The chain couples TRBV20-1 to TRBJ2-3; D tentatively fits TRBD1 or TRBD2 (5 bases each). The germline V gene has CDR1 DFQATT and CDR2 SNEGSKA (reference sequence). V lost 6 bases and J 2 bases, leaving 21 bases between the germline ends. This CDR3 is built from 16 residues.

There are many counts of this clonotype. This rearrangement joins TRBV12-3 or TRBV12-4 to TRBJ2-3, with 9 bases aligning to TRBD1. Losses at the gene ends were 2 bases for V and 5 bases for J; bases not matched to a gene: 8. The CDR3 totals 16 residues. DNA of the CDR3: TGTGCCAGCAGTTTAAGCGGGACAGGGTGGAGAGATACGCAGTATTTT. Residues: CASSLSGTGWRDTQYF.

The CDR3 sequence is CASSPGPQGGSYNEQYF. In DNA, the CDR3 is TGTGCCAGCTCACCAGGGCCACAGGGGGGGTCCTACAATGAGCAGTACTTC. V gene TRBV18 combines with J gene TRBJ2-1; possibly TRBD1 for D (8 bases). The J call is in doubt because the DNA end fits TRBJ2-7 better. The germline V gene encodes CDR1 KGHSH and CDR2 LQKENI. CDR3 length equals 17 residues.

The CDR3: CASSRDRVSYGYTF. CDR3 sequence (DNA): TGTGCCAGCAGTCGTGACAGGGTTAGCTATGGCTACACCTTC. This chain joins TRBV12-3 or TRBV12-4 and TRBJ1-2; TRBD1 aligns across 7 bases. Trimming cost V 5 bases and J 4 bases; bases outside gene matches: 7. The CDR3 sequence is 14 residues long.

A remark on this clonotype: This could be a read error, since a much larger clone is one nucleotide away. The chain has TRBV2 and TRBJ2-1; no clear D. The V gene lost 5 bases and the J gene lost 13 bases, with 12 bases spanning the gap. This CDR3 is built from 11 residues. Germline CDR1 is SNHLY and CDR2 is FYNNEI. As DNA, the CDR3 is TGTGCCAGCAGTTCCGTAGAGACCCAGTTCTTC. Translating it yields CASSSVETQFF.

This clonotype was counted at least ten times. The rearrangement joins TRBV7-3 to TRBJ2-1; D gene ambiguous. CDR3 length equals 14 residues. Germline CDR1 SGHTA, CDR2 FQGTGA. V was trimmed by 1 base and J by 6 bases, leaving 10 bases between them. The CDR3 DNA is TGTGCCAGCAGCTTAATGACCAGAGCCAATGAGCAGTTCTTC. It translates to CASSLMTRANEQFF.

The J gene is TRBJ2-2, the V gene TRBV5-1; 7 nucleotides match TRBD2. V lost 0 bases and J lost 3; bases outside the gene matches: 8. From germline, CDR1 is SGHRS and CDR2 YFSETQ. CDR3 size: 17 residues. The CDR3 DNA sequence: TGCGCCAGCAGCTTGGTGGCGTTGGCGGGGGACACCGGGGAGCTGTTTTTT. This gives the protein CASSLVALAGDTGELFF.

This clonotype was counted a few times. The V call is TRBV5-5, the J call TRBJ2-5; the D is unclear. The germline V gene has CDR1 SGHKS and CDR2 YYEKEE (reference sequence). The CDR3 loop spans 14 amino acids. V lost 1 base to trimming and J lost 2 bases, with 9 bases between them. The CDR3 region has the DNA TGTGCCAGCAGCTTGATAGTGCGGCAAGAGACCCAGTACTTC. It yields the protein CASSLIVRQETQYF.

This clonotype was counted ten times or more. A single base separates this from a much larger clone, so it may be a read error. This CDR3 reads CASGVTTQGYEQYF. In DNA form, the CDR3 reads TGTGCTAGTGGTGTTACGACACAGGGCTACGAGCAGTACTTC. The V gene is TRBV12-5, the J gene TRBJ2-7; possibly TRBD1 for D (6 bases). Germline assignment: CDR1 LGHNT and CDR2 FRNRAP. The CDR3 sequence is 14 residues long. Trimming stripped 5 bases from V and 3 bases from J, with 14 bases between.

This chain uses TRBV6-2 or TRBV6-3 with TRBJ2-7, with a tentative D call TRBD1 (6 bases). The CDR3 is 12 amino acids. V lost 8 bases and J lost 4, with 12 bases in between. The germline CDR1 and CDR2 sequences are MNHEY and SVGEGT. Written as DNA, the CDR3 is TGTGCCAGCGTTTCAGACAGGTACGAGCAGTACTTC. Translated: CASVSDRYEQYF.

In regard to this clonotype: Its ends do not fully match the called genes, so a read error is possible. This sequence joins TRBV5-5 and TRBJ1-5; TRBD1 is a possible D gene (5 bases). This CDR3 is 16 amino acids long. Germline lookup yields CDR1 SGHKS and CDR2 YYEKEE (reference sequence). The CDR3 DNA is TGTGCCAACAGCTTGGAAGCAGGGCCGGGCAAGCAGCCCCAGCATTTT. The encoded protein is CANSLEAGPGKQPQHF.

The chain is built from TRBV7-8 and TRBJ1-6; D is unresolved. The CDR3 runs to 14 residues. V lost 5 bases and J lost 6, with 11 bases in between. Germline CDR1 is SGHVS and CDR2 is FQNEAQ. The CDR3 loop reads CASSTRLINSPLHF. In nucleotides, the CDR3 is TGTGCCAGCAGCACTAGGTTGATTAATTCACCCCTCCACTTT.